The 9 T cell receptor beta chains given below trace back to one sample, sequenced in a study of CD8 T cells in Susac syndrome. Reverse transcription used about 0.5 to 1 ug RNA and random hexamers. In TCRdb, the immunoSEQ multiplex PCR reads were re-called with MiXCR into one record per CDR3 protein. Counted here are approximately 180,000 distinct CDR3 sequences, over 90% occurring once; the ten biggest clones make up more than 0.08%. The sequenced sample was CD4+ T cells from PBMCs. Receptors were obtained from a human donor with Susac syndrome.

The chain carries TRBV5-1 and TRBJ2-7; D gene ambiguous. Trimming cost V 0 bases and J 5 bases, with 18 bases left between them. In germline, CDR1 is SGHRS, CDR2 YFSETQ. The CDR3 has 16 residues. The CDR3 sequence is CASSLAPPWSVHEQYF. For the CDR3, the DNA is TGCGCCAGCAGCTTGGCGCCCCCATGGAGCGTCCACGAGCAGTACTTC.

The rearrangement joins TRBV7-2 to TRBJ1-2, with 9 bases fitting TRBD1. The CDR3 covers 13 residues. Per germline, CDR1 SGHTA and CDR2 FQGNSA. Trimming removed 5 bases from V and 8 bases from J; junction bases left unmatched: 6. The CDR3 DNA reads TGTGCCAGCAGCACAGGGGGCGCGGGAGGCTACACCTTC. Residues: CASSTGGAGGYTF.

The CDR3 sequence is CASSYDDDYEQYF. The CDR3 coding sequence is TGTGCCAGCAGTTACGACGATGATTACGAGCAGTACTTC. The chain combines TRBV6-2 or TRBV6-3 with TRBJ2-7; no clear D. The germline V and J ends were trimmed by 2 bases and 4 bases, with 9 bases remaining between them. Germline V CDR1 and CDR2: MNHEY, SVGEGT. The CDR3 runs 13 residues.

The chain links TRBV20-1 to TRBJ2-1, with D possibly TRBD2 on 5 matching bases. In germline, CDR1 is DFQATT, CDR2 SNEGSKA (reference sequence). V was shortened by 3 bases and J by 0 bases, with 9 bases between the two germline ends. The CDR3 has 14 residues. CDR3 residues: CSARDFLSYNEQFF. CDR3 in DNA: TGCAGTGCTAGGGACTTCCTCTCCTACAATGAGCAGTTCTTC.

This chain joins TRBV30 and TRBJ1-5; D perhaps matches TRBD1 (5 bases). Germline V gives CDR1 GTSNPN, CDR2 SVGIG (reference sequence). There are 16 residues in the CDR3. The V and J ends lost 2 bases and 3 bases respectively, with 17 bases between them. Here the CDR3 DNA reads TGTGCCTGGAGTATATCCGGAGCGACAGTCAATCAGCCCCAGCATTTT. Translation: CAWSISGATVNQPQHF. Looking up the rest from reference TRBV30 and TRBJ1-5 gives the full variable domain: SQTIHQWPATLVQPVGSPLSLECTVEGTSNPNLYWYRQAAGRGLQLLFYSVGIGQISSEVPQNLSASRPQDRQFILSSKKLLLSDSGFYLCAWSISGATVNQPQHFGDGTRLSIL.

V and J are TRBV13 and TRBJ1-3, with D unresolved. The CDR3 is made up of 16 amino acids. V gave up 5 bases and J gave up 4 bases, with 18 bases separating them. The germline V gene encodes CDR1 PRHDT and CDR2 FYEKMQ (reference sequence). In DNA, the CDR3 is TGTGCCAGCAGCAAACCTCTGTCCACGGAGGGAAACACCATATATTTT. Translated, it gives CASSKPLSTEGNTIYF.

J is TRBJ1-1 and V is TRBV20-1; D unresolved. CDR1 is DFQATT, CDR2 SNEGSKA, per germline (reference sequence). V lost 1 base and J 9 bases, leaving 9 bases between the germline ends. The length of the CDR3 is 11 residues. CDR3 in DNA: TGCAGTGCTAGAGTTCGGGGTCAAGCTTTCTTT. This encodes CSARVRGQAFF.

V gene TRBV6-2 or TRBV6-3 combines with J gene TRBJ1-5, with 9 bases lining up with TRBD1. Per germline, CDR1 MNHEY and CDR2 SVGEGT. The CDR3 extends over 15 amino acids. After removal of 6 bases from V and 4 bases from J, the junction contained 7 bases not matched to a gene. The CDR3 bases are TGTGCCAGCAGGCCCACAGGGGGCGCGAATCAGCCCCAGCATTTT. Its protein is CASRPTGGANQPQHF.

The chain couples TRBV12-3 or TRBV12-4 to TRBJ2-5; D is possibly TRBD1 or TRBD2 (5 bases each). This CDR3 is 16 amino acids long. Trimming removed 7 bases from V and 2 bases from J, with 20 bases in between. CDR3 coding DNA: TGTGCCAGCACGGATTTTCAGGGCGGGCAGCAAGAGACCCAGTACTTC. The encoded protein is CASTDFQGGQQETQYF.